Listed here are 25 T cell receptor beta chains from one sample, sequenced in a study of T cell changes during pregnancy in multiple sclerosis. Generated by immunoSEQ multiplex PCR, the TCRdb table keeps only in-frame clones and is missing some. This sample has about 36,000 clones, with 92% found just once. Sequencing was performed on PBMCs (not recorded whether the cells were cultured). These receptors all come from a female donor with multiple sclerosis, enrolled in a pregnancy study.

V gene TRBV13 combines with J gene TRBJ2-3; 7 nucleotides match TRBD1. This CDR3 contains 16 residues. J lost 1 base, V lost 2 bases, and 6 bases had no gene match. Germline V gives CDR1 PRHDT, CDR2 FYEKMQ (reference sequence). The CDR3 protein is CASSLSRDRGTDTQYF. The CDR3 coding sequence is TGTGCCAGCAGCTTATCCCGGGACAGAGGCACAGATACGCAGTATTTT.

The J gene is TRBJ2-3, the V gene TRBV6-4; TRBD2 aligns across 8 bases. The CDR3 spans 15 residues. Trimming took 5 bases from V and 3 from J; bases not matched to a gene: 7. Germline V CDR1 and CDR2: MRHNA, SNTAGT. CDR3 sequence reads: CASSRSGSGTDTQYF. As DNA, the CDR3 is TGTGCCAGCAGTAGGAGCGGGAGTGGGACAGATACGCAGTATTTT.

The rearrangement joins TRBV19 to TRBJ2-3; 10 bases line up with TRBD1. This CDR3 spans 16 amino acids. V was clipped by 9 bases and J by 3 bases; unmatched bases: 12. Germline CDR1 LNHDA, CDR2 SQIVND (reference sequence). The CDR3 DNA reads TGTGCCAGCCACCCCTGGACAGGGGGAGTAACAGATACGCAGTATTTT. Translating it yields CASHPWTGGVTDTQYF.

This sequence joins TRBV9 and TRBJ2-7; tentatively, D is TRBD1 (5 bases). Germline V gene data show CDR1 as SGDLS and CDR2 as YYNGEE. Trimming shortened V by 3 bases and J by 3 bases, and 16 bases separated the two germline ends. There are 15 residues in the CDR3. In DNA, the CDR3 is TGTGCCAGCAGCGCATACAGGTTTTCCCGCTACGAGCAGTACTTC. Its translation: CASSAYRFSRYEQYF.

The V gene is TRBV7-8, the J gene TRBJ1-4; 11 bases map to TRBD1. The V and J ends lost 5 bases and 6 bases, in that order; junction bases with no gene match: 5. Germline loops: CDR1 SGHVS, CDR2 FQNEAQ. This CDR3 has 15 amino acids. The CDR3 bases are TGTGCCAGCAGCCCAGGACAGGGGGCTTATGAAAAACTGTTTTTT. Translation gives CASSPGQGAYEKLFF.

The rearrangement links TRBV7-2 to TRBJ1-2; 9 positions match TRBD1. J gave up 6 bases and V 5 bases, and 7 bases lay outside the gene matches. CDR3 size: 14 residues. Germline CDR1 and CDR2: SGHTA and FQGNSA. As DNA, the CDR3 is TGTGCCAGCAGCAACCGACAGGGGGACGATGGCTACACCTTC. Translated, it gives CASSNRQGDDGYTF.

This clone came up once. The J gene is TRBJ2-1, the V gene TRBV5-4, with TRBD2 identical over 13 bases. The V and J ends lost 4 bases and 1 base, in that order; junction bases with no gene match: 5. Germline V gene lookup returns CDR1 SGHNT and CDR2 YYREEE (reference sequence). CDR3 length: 17 amino acids. The CDR3 nucleotides read TGTGCCAGCAGCAGTGGACTAGCGGGAGTGTCCTACAATGAGCAGTTCTTC. Amino acids: CASSSGLAGVSYNEQFF.

The chain carries TRBV2 and TRBJ1-1; the match to TRBD1 covers 9 bases. This CDR3 comprises 11 residues. The ends lost 5 bases at V and 10 bases at J; junction bases unmatched: 2. The germline gives CDR1 SNHLY, CDR2 FYNNEI. The CDR3 coding sequence is TGTGCCAGCAGTTGGGACAGGGTAGCTTTCTTT. The encoded protein is CASSWDRVAFF. The full variable domain, with the rest looked up from reference TRBV2 and TRBJ1-1, is EPEVTQTPSHQVTQMGQEVILRCVPISNHLYFYWYRQILGQKVEFLVSFYNNEISEKSEIFDDQFSVERPDGSNFTLKIRSTKLEDSAMYFCASSWDRVAFFGQGTRLTVV.

The rearrangement links TRBV6-1 to TRBJ2-5, with 12 nucleotides matching TRBD2. The germline CDR1 and CDR2 sequences are MNHNS and SASEGT. V was pared by 6 bases and J by 4 bases, with 6 bases of the junction left unmatched. The CDR3 loop spans 15 amino acids. The DNA of the CDR3 is TGTGCCAGCAGAATGACTAGCGGGAGTCCAGAGACCCAGTACTTC. Its translation is CASRMTSGSPETQYF.

V is TRBV5-4 and J is TRBJ2-7; 9 positions agree with TRBD1. The CDR3 loop spans 14 amino acids. V lost 6 bases and J lost 1; bases outside the gene matches: 5. Germline values: CDR1 SGHNT, CDR2 YYREEE (reference sequence). CDR3 in DNA: TGTGCCAGCACGAGAGGACAGGGGTCCTACGAGCAGTACTTC. Its protein is CASTRGQGSYEQYF.

The chain has TRBV6-5 and TRBJ2-1, with a weak D call TRBD2 (5 bases). V was clipped by 6 bases and J by 4 bases, with 16 bases between them. From germline, CDR1 is MNHEY and CDR2 SVGAGI. The CDR3 length is 15 residues. The CDR3 coding sequence is TGTGCCAGCAGCCCTCTCTGGGAGCGGTACAATGAGCAGTTCTTC. Translation gives CASSPLWERYNEQFF.

The chain has TRBV18 and TRBJ2-5; 8 bases are shared with TRBD1. The germline V gene has CDR1 KGHSH and CDR2 LQKENI. The V gene end was trimmed by 2 bases and the J gene end by 3 bases; junction bases not matched to a gene: 5. The CDR3 has 15 amino acids. The CDR3 nucleotides are TGTGCCAGCTCACCAAGACAGGGGTTGGAAGAGACCCAGTACTTC. It yields the protein CASSPRQGLEETQYF.

V and J are TRBV6-4 and TRBJ2-2; D is ambiguous. This CDR3 spans 14 amino acids. Trimming removed 5 bases from V and 2 bases from J, with 9 bases in between. From germline, CDR1 is MRHNA and CDR2 SNTAGT. The CDR3, as DNA: TGTGCCAGCAGTCCACTCGGTAACACCGGGGAGCTGTTTTTT. Translating gives CASSPLGNTGELFF.

V and J are TRBV19 and TRBJ2-5; either TRBD1 or TRBD2 may supply D (5 bases each). Per germline, CDR1 LNHDA and CDR2 SQIVND (reference sequence). This CDR3 has 14 residues. Deletions cut 3 bases from V and 4 bases from J, with 12 bases between. This CDR3 is CASSILGAGETQYF. For the CDR3, the DNA is TGTGCCAGTAGTATTTTAGGGGCGGGAGAGACCCAGTACTTC. The variable domain in full, with the rest retrieved from reference TRBV19 and TRBJ2-5, is DGGITQSPKYLFRKEGQNVTLSCEQNLNHDAMYWYRQDPGQGLRLIYYSQIVNDFQKGDIAEGYSVSREKKESFPLTVTSAQKNPTAFYLCASSILGAGETQYFGPGTRLLVL.

The chain couples TRBV5-6 to TRBJ2-7, with a possible D match to TRBD1 (5 bases). The V and J ends lost 0 bases and 5 bases respectively, with 9 bases between them. The CDR3 runs to 13 residues. Germline V gene data show CDR1 as SGHDT and CDR2 as YYEEEE. CDR3 residues: CASSLDQGNEQYF. CDR3 DNA: TGTGCCAGCAGCTTGGATCAGGGTAACGAGCAGTACTTC.

This clone occurred once. The chain recombines TRBV9 with TRBJ2-7, with D perhaps TRBD1 (6 bases). The CDR3 length is 12 residues. V lost 4 bases, J lost 3 bases, and 8 bases lay in between. CDR1 and CDR2 (germline): SGDLS, YYNGEE. CDR3 region: CASSKGGYEQYF. Written as DNA, the CDR3 is TGTGCCAGCAGCAAAGGGGGCTACGAGCAGTACTTC.

The chain combines TRBV7-6 with TRBJ2-1; 8 nucleotides agree with TRBD2. V shed 2 bases, J shed 0 bases, and the junction held 9 bases outside the gene matches. In germline, CDR1 is SGHVS, CDR2 FNYEAQ. This CDR3 has 18 residues. The CDR3 is CASSLQAGVLSSYNEQFF. Here the CDR3 DNA reads TGTGCCAGCAGCTTACAAGCGGGAGTCCTCAGCTCCTACAATGAGCAGTTCTTC.

The chain joins TRBV7-2 to TRBJ2-1; the match to TRBD2 covers 11 bases. Germline V gene data show CDR1 as SGHTA and CDR2 as FQGNSA. V was clipped by 5 bases and J by 4 bases; unmatched bases: 4. This CDR3 is built from 15 residues. The CDR3 DNA reads as TGTGCCAGCAGCCTAGGGACTAGCGGTTACAATGAGCAGTTCTTC. Translation gives CASSLGTSGYNEQFF. The whole variable domain, filled in from reference TRBV7-2 and TRBJ2-1, reads GAGVSQSPSNKVTEKGKDVELRCDPISGHTALYWYRQSLGQGLEFLIYFQGNSAPDKSGLPSDRFSAERTGGSVSTLTIQRTQQEDSAVYLCASSLGTSGYNEQFFGPGTRLTVL.

The chain combines TRBV13 with TRBJ1-1; no firm D call. The CDR3 extends over 16 amino acids. Germline V gene data show CDR1 as PRHDT and CDR2 as FYEKMQ (reference sequence). Trimming cost V 5 bases and J 0 bases, with 16 bases left between them. The CDR3 DNA is TGTGCCAGCAGCGATTCACAGTCCGTCATGAACACTGAAGCTTTCTTT. Protein product: CASSDSQSVMNTEAFF.

The chain carries TRBV5-6 and TRBJ2-7; D uncertain. The V end lost 2 bases, the J end lost 0 bases, and 6 bases lay between the germline ends. This CDR3 contains 13 residues. Germline lookup yields CDR1 SGHDT and CDR2 YYEEEE. CDR3 loop: CASSFLDSYEQYF. The CDR3 nucleotides read TGTGCCAGCAGCTTCCTAGACTCCTACGAGCAGTACTTC.

V and J are TRBV7-2 and TRBJ2-5, with D possibly being TRBD1 (6 bases). The germline gives CDR1 SGHTA, CDR2 FQGNSA. CDR3 length: 12 residues. The V gene lost 5 bases and the J gene lost 4 bases, with 8 bases spanning the gap. The CDR3 sequence: CASSKGGETQYF. The CDR3 bases are TGTGCCAGCAGCAAAGGGGGAGAGACCCAGTACTTC.

The genes are TRBV19 and TRBJ2-6, with 7 bases lining up with TRBD1. V shed 7 bases, J shed 2 bases, and the junction held 5 bases outside the gene matches. Germline CDR1 reads LNHDA; CDR2 reads SQIVND (reference sequence). This CDR3 is 15 amino acids long. The CDR3 DNA follows: TGTGCCAGTACCTTAGACAGGGCTGGGGCCAACGTCCTGACTTTC. The encoded protein is CASTLDRAGANVLTF.

The chain has TRBV6-5 and TRBJ2-7; either TRBD1 or TRBD2 may fit D (5 bases each). The CDR3 loop spans 13 amino acids. V lost 5 bases and J 3 bases, leaving 11 bases between the germline ends. Germline-derived CDR1 and CDR2 are MNHEY and SVGAGI. As DNA, the CDR3 is TGTGCCAGCAGTGCCGGGGCCTTCTACGAGCAGTACTTC. Its translation is CASSAGAFYEQYF.

The chain links TRBV6-5 to TRBJ2-7, with D tentatively TRBD2 (7 bases). Germline V CDR1 and CDR2: MNHEY, SVGAGI. The CDR3 sequence is 13 residues long. With 5 bases removed from V and 9 bases from J, the gap between germline ends came to 17 bases. The CDR3 spells CASSPALRGGQYF. The CDR3 DNA sequence: TGTGCCAGCAGTCCTGCCCTGAGGGGGGGGCAGTACTTC.

The chain uses TRBV19 and TRBJ2-3; 10 bases match TRBD2. The CDR3 consists of 15 residues. The germline gives CDR1 LNHDA, CDR2 SQIVND (reference sequence). V shed 5 bases and J 5 bases; nucleotides not matched to a gene: 7. This chain's CDR3 is CASSLSGRKVDTQYF. CDR3 bases: TGTGCCAGTAGTCTTAGCGGGAGGAAAGTAGATACGCAGTATTTT.